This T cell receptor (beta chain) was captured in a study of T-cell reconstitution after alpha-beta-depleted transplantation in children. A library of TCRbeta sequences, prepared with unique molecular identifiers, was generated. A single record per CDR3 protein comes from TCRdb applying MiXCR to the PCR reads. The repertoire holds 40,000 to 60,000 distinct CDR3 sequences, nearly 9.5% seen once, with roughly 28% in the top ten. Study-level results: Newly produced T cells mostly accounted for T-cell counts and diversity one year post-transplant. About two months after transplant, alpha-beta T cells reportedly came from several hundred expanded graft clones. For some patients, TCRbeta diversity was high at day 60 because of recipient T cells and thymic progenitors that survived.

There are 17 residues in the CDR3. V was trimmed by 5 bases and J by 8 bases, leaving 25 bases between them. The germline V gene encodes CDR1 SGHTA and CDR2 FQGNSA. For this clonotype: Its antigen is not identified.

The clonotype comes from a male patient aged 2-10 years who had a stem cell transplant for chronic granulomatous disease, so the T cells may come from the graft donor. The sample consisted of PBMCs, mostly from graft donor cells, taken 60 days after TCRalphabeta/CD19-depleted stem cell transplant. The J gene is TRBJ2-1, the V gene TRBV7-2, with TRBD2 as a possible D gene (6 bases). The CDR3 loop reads CASSPRLASPTGDEQFF. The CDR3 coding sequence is TGTGCCAGCAGCCCTCGGCTAGCGAGCCCCACCGGGGATGAGCAGTTCTTC.